This TCR beta chain was observed in a study of Ad26.COV2.S vaccination and SARS-CoV-2 variants. Study information: Donor participated within the Ad26.COV2.S arm of the COV1001 trial. Intramuscularly, Ad26.COV2.S was given either once or twice, 56 days apart.

Treatment specified: approximately 18 received Ad26.COV2.S at low or high dose, single or two shots; roughly five received placebo; per-sample allocation not given. The investigators took samples on day 63 after the first vaccine or placebo injection. In Boston, the donor was an adult between 18-55 years of age. Sequenced by immunoSEQ multiplex PCR; TCRdb stores in-frame clones only, minus some. The table lists about 380,000 clones, about 83% of them singletons. This specimen was peripheral blood, taken in a trial of Ad26.COV2.S vaccine versus placebo. The TCR comes from a person between 18 and 65 years old who received the Ad26.COV2.S COVID-19 vaccine or a placebo.

The CDR3 DNA is TGTGCCAGCGGACTAGCGGGGTACCAAGAGACCCAGTACTTC. Protein sequence: CASGLAGYQETQYF. This chain links TRBV2 with TRBJ2-5; 12 nucleotides align to TRBD2. Germline V lookup: CDR1 SNHLY, CDR2 FYNNEI. J lost 0 bases, V lost 8 bases, and 1 base had no gene match. The CDR3 is 14 residues long.